The 27 T cell receptor beta chains given below trace back to one sample, sequenced in a study of T-cell memory formation after mild COVID-19. In TCRdb, the 5' RACE reads were re-called with MiXCR into one record per CDR3 protein. The sample has about 150,000 distinct CDR3 sequences; approximately 15% are singletons. The material sequenced was PBMCs or a T cell subset sorted from them (not recorded which). These receptors originate from an adult woman who had mild COVID-19 (a few samples of this study predate the infection). Cell type and time point are not known.

A single count supports this clonotype. The chain links TRBV28 to TRBJ1-2; tentative D call: TRBD1 (5 bases). The ends were cut back, 7 bases at V and 8 bases at J, with 11 bases in the middle. Germline CDR1 and CDR2: MDHEN and SYDVKM. The CDR3 loop spans 11 amino acids. CDR3 nucleotides: TGTGCCAGCACTGGGAGGGACGGCTACACCTTC. It encodes CASTGRDGYTF.

The chain combines TRBV15 with TRBJ1-4; D gene ambiguous. Trimming stripped 6 bases from V and 5 bases from J, with 10 bases between. This CDR3 region has 13 residues. The V gene's germline CDR1 is LNHNV and CDR2 YYDKDF (reference sequence). For the CDR3, the DNA is TGTGCCACCAGGTCAGGACTGAATGAAAAACTGTTTTTT. Protein product: CATRSGLNEKLFF.

This clonotype was detected ten times or more. The chain recombines TRBV5-6 with TRBJ1-4; D perhaps matches TRBD1 (6 bases). This CDR3 contains 16 residues. Germline V lookup: CDR1 SGHDT, CDR2 YYEEEE. The V gene lost 0 bases and the J gene lost 2 bases, with 11 bases spanning the gap. Here the CDR3 reads CASSLGPGATNEKLFF. In DNA, the CDR3 is TGTGCCAGCAGCTTGGGACCGGGGGCGACTAATGAAAAACTGTTTTTT.

In its sample, this clonotype was seen a few times. This chain links TRBV6-2 or TRBV6-3 with TRBJ2-1, with 11 bases that match TRBD2. This CDR3 spans 18 amino acids. Trimming removed 5 bases from V and 4 bases from J; junction bases left unmatched: 13. Germline V lookup: CDR1 MNHEY, CDR2 SVGEGT. CDR3 DNA: TGTGCCAGCAGTGTAACTCGACTAGCGGGACGCCTATACAATGAGCAGTTCTTC. Its protein product is CASSVTRLAGRLYNEQFF.

This clonotype was seen a few times. The chain joins TRBV3-1 to TRBJ2-1; 10 nucleotides match TRBD2. V shed 3 bases and J 2 bases; nucleotides not matched to a gene: 7. Germline V gene lookup returns CDR1 LGHDT and CDR2 YNNKEL (reference sequence). There are 17 residues in the CDR3. As DNA, the CDR3 is TGTGCCAGCAGCCATCCTCCGGGGACTAGCGCCTACAATGAGCAGTTCTTC. Translating it yields CASSHPPGTSAYNEQFF.

Only a few counts were recorded for this clonotype. The rearrangement links TRBV4-1 to TRBJ2-7; 9 bases are shared with TRBD2. In germline, CDR1 is MGHRA, CDR2 YSYEKL. J lost 4 bases, V lost 3 bases, and 7 bases had no gene match. This CDR3 has 15 amino acids. The DNA for the CDR3 is TGCGCCAGCAGCCATCAGGCGGGGGGGCCTTACGAGCAGTACTTC. This codes for CASSHQAGGPYEQYF.

The chain joins TRBV6-1 to TRBJ2-7; a possible D gene is TRBD1 (6 bases). CDR3 length: 15 amino acids. The germline gives CDR1 MNHNS, CDR2 SASEGT. The germline V and J ends were trimmed by 3 bases and 3 bases, with 15 bases remaining between them. The DNA for the CDR3 is TGTGCCAGCAGTGATCCTGGGACACCCCACTACGAGCAGTACTTC. Its protein product is CASSDPGTPHYEQYF.

This clonotype was detected only a few times. V usage is TRBV28 and J usage is TRBJ2-1; weak D call: TRBD2 (5 bases). Germline V CDR1 and CDR2: MDHEN, SYDVKM. V was trimmed by 4 bases and J by 13 bases, leaving 17 bases between them. CDR3 length: 13 residues. The CDR3: CASSSSGERAQFF. DNA of the CDR3: TGTGCCAGCAGTTCCTCCGGGGAAAGGGCACAGTTCTTC. Using reference TRBV28 and TRBJ2-1 for the parts outside the CDR3, the full variable domain is DVKVTQSSRYLVKRTGEKVFLECVQDMDHENMFWYRQDPGLGLRLIYFSYDVKMKEKGDIPEGYSVSREKKERFSLILESASTNQTSMYLCASSSSGERAQFFGPGTRLTVL.

This chain links TRBV7-3 with TRBJ2-1; 8 bases fit TRBD2. Germline trimming cut 5 bases from V and 8 bases from J; bases unmatched to any gene: 8. CDR3 length: 14 residues. From germline, CDR1 is SGHTA and CDR2 FQGTGA. This CDR3 is CASSPGAGAYEQFF. The CDR3, as DNA: TGTGCCAGCAGCCCCGGAGCGGGAGCGTATGAGCAGTTCTTC.

In this sample, this clonotype turned up many times. The V gene is TRBV10-3, the J gene TRBJ2-5; perhaps TRBD1 as D (6 bases). V gave up 5 bases and J gave up 0 bases, with 10 bases separating them. The CDR3 has 14 residues. Germline assignment: CDR1 ENHRY and CDR2 SYGVKD. The CDR3 nucleotides are TGTGCCATCAGTCGAAGACAGGACCAAGAGACCCAGTACTTC. This gives the protein CAISRRQDQETQYF.

In its sample, this clonotype was seen a few times. V is TRBV4-1 and J is TRBJ2-1, with 7 bases that match TRBD2. This CDR3 is built from 16 residues. Germline assignment: CDR1 MGHRA and CDR2 YSYEKL. The V gene end was trimmed by 1 base and the J gene end by 0 bases; junction bases not matched to a gene: 3. The CDR3 region has the DNA TGCGCCAGCAGCCAAGCCGCGGGAGACTCCTACAATGAGCAGTTCTTC. It yields the protein CASSQAAGDSYNEQFF.

This clonotype has just a few counts. Germline and junction disagree at one end, which may indicate a read error. The chain uses TRBV29-1 and TRBJ2-1; D is unclear. The CDR3 consists of 12 residues. CDR1 and CDR2 from the germline V gene are SQVTM and ANQGSEA. DNA of the CDR3: TGCAGCGTTGAAGATCGCCAGCCGGAGCGGTTCTTC. Translating gives CSVEDRQPERFF.

In this sample, this clonotype turned up a few times. This sequence joins TRBV3-1 and TRBJ2-7, with a possible D match to TRBD2 (6 bases). Germline V lookup: CDR1 LGHDT, CDR2 YNNKEL (reference sequence). With 3 bases removed from V and 5 bases from J, the gap between germline ends came to 8 bases. There are 12 residues in the CDR3. CDR3 protein: CASSQRGNEQYF. The DNA for the CDR3 is TGTGCCAGCAGCCAGCGCGGGAACGAGCAGTACTTC.

This clonotype has just a few counts. This chain joins TRBV12-3 or TRBV12-4 and TRBJ1-5, with D unclear. CDR3 length: 14 residues. V was clipped by 3 bases and J by 1 base, with 7 bases between them. Here the CDR3 reads CASSFGRSNQPQHF. CDR3 DNA sequence: TGTGCCAGCAGTTTTGGCCGGAGCAATCAGCCCCAGCATTTT.

This clonotype occurred a few times. This rearrangement joins TRBV7-6 to TRBJ2-5; no reliable D call. The CDR3 is 13 amino acids. V dropped 5 bases and J dropped 6 bases, with 13 bases sitting between them. Looked up from germline, CDR1 is SGHVS and CDR2 is FNYEAQ. Here the CDR3 reads CASSIDEIQTQYF. Here the CDR3 DNA reads TGTGCCAGCAGCATCGACGAGATCCAGACCCAGTACTTC.

CDR3 amino acids: CSARVPGLTYEQYF. CDR3 sequence (DNA): TGCAGTGCTAGAGTGCCTGGATTAACCTACGAGCAGTACTTC. The chain joins TRBV20-1 to TRBJ2-7; D is unresolved. The CDR3 spans 14 residues. The germline V gene encodes CDR1 DFQATT and CDR2 SNEGSKA (reference sequence). V was shortened by 1 base and J by 2 bases, with 12 bases between the two germline ends.

The chain uses TRBV4-1 and TRBJ2-1, with TRBD2 matching over 9 bases. Per germline, CDR1 MGHRA and CDR2 YSYEKL. J lost 5 bases, V lost 1 base, and 6 bases had no gene match. This CDR3 comprises 16 residues. This chain's CDR3 is CASSQGSGRYHNEQFF. Written as DNA, the CDR3 is TGCGCCAGCAGCCAAGGAAGCGGGAGGTACCACAATGAGCAGTTCTTC.

This clonotype has a handful of counts. The V call is TRBV12-5, the J call TRBJ2-5; 9 bases are shared with TRBD1. The CDR3 loop spans 15 amino acids. V dropped 1 base and J dropped 2; count of bases not matched to a gene: 2. Per germline, CDR1 LGHNT and CDR2 FRNRAP. CDR3 nucleotides: TGTGCTAGTGGTTTGGCAGGGACAGGGCAAGAGACCCAGTACTTC. Protein product: CASGLAGTGQETQYF. Full variable domain (rest looked up from reference TRBV12-5 and TRBJ2-5): DARVTQTPRHKVTEMGQEVTMRCQPILGHNTVFWYRQTMMQGLELLAYFRNRAPLDDSGMPKDRFSAEMPDATLATLKIQPSEPRDSAVYFCASGLAGTGQETQYFGPGTRLLVL.

This clonotype was seen a handful of times. The chain uses TRBV7-9 and TRBJ2-5, with D perhaps TRBD1 or TRBD2 (5 bases each). The CDR3 length is 17 residues. V was clipped by 4 bases and J by 3 bases, with 21 bases between them. Germline loops: CDR1 SEHNR, CDR2 FQNEAQ (reference sequence). For the CDR3, the DNA is TGTGCCAGCAGCTCCCCCCCGGGACCAGTCCTTAAAGAGACCCAGTACTTC. Translating it yields CASSSPPGPVLKETQYF.

V usage is TRBV3-2 and J usage is TRBJ2-1; the table gives TRBD2 as D, unverified against the DNA. TRBV3-2 is given as a pseudogene. There are 22 residues in the CDR3. CDR3 bases: TGTGCCAGCAGCCAACACTACCTTAAGGAGCGGGAGTTTTGTCCCATCCACAATGAGGAGTTCTTC. Translation: CASSQHYLKEREFCPIHNEEFF.

The gene calls are TRBV29-1 and TRBJ2-3, with D possibly being TRBD1 (5 bases). V was clipped by 2 bases and J by 1 base, with 10 bases between them. CDR1 and CDR2 from the germline V gene are SQVTM and ANQGSEA. This CDR3 contains 14 residues. The CDR3 loop reads CSVERGMGTDTQYF. Here the CDR3 DNA reads TGCAGCGTTGAAAGGGGTATGGGCACAGATACGCAGTATTTT.

This clonotype has only a few counts. This chain connects TRBV29-1 to TRBJ2-1, with 7 bases fitting TRBD2. CDR3 size: 16 residues. The germline V gene encodes CDR1 SQVTM and CDR2 ANQGSEA. Trimming took 0 bases from V and 0 from J; bases not matched to a gene: 5. The CDR3 spells CSVEDIKRGSYNEQFF. The CDR3 DNA is TGCAGCGTTGAAGATATCAAGCGGGGCTCCTACAATGAGCAGTTCTTC.

Concerning this clonotype itself: The CDR3 does not end in the conserved phenylalanine or tryptophan, so this is likely a read error. The chain links TRBV2 to TRBJ2-2, with D possibly being TRBD1 (5 bases). The CDR3 consists of 15 residues. V shed 6 bases and J shed 5 bases, with 16 bases lying between them. Germline V lookup: CDR1 SNHLY, CDR2 FYNNEI. In DNA form, the CDR3 reads TGTGCCAGCAGGGCAGGGCGTACATTTACCGGGGAGCTGTTTTCT. It specifies CASRAGRTFTGELFS.

This clonotype has more than one count but fewer than ten. The rearrangement links TRBV9 to TRBJ2-7; D not certain. Trimming took off 0 bases at V and 3 bases at J, with 7 bases between the two ends. Germline CDR1 SGDLS, CDR2 YYNGEE. The length of the CDR3 is 13 residues. The CDR3 DNA is TGTGCCAGCAGCGTAGAACAAAACTACGAGCAGTACTTC. Amino acids: CASSVEQNYEQYF.

This clonotype has only a few counts. The chain uses TRBV5-1 and TRBJ2-5; D is ambiguous. Germline CDR1 is SGHRS and CDR2 is YFSETQ. The CDR3 loop spans 14 amino acids. Deletions cut 3 bases from V and 5 bases from J, with 14 bases between. The CDR3 DNA sequence: TGCGCCAGCAGCTCTACTGGGGTCGTGGAGACCCAGTACTTC. As protein: CASSSTGVVETQYF.

J is TRBJ1-5 and V is TRBV7-9; weak D call: TRBD1 (6 bases). The CDR3 loop spans 15 amino acids. V lost 6 bases and J lost 1, with 13 bases in between. Germline CDR1 is SEHNR and CDR2 is FQNEAQ (reference sequence). The CDR3 DNA is TGTGCCAGCAGTTCCCGAGGGGGAAGCAATCAGCCCCAGCATTTT. Residues: CASSSRGGSNQPQHF.

This clonotype was counted only a few times. Here the CDR3 reads CASSLVIGQGSEKLFF. In nucleotides, the CDR3 is TGTGCCAGCAGTTTAGTTATCGGACAGGGAAGCGAAAAACTGTTTTTT. This chain uses TRBV12-3 or TRBV12-4 with TRBJ1-4, with TRBD1 identical over 8 bases. V lost 1 base to trimming and J lost 8 bases; unmatched junction nucleotides: 9. This CDR3 region has 16 residues.